The T cell receptor beta chain under discussion was sequenced for a study of blood T cell repertoires in COVID-19. Study-level information: The origin of the acute and convalescent COVID-19 samples was the United States, Italy and Spain. PBMCs, B-cell-depleted T cells, or T cells were the source of the cDNA or gDNA that made up the material.

The CDR3 covers 14 residues. Germline trimming cut 5 bases from V and 5 bases from J; bases unmatched to any gene: 4. CDR1 SGHTA and CDR2 FQGNSA come from the germline V gene. As handled by the study authors: Estimation of nucleated cell counts was performed using reference gene primer amplification. Method: immunoSEQ multiplex PCR; TCRdb's copy keeps in-frame clones and lacks some. V and J calls and clone size come straight from that table; D and trimming were deduced from the DNA. The sample includes 110,000 or so clones, around 84% of them seen just once. Sequencing input: peripheral blood. The sequence was obtained from a woman aged 40 to 49 with acute or convalescent COVID-19. This chain joins TRBV7-2 and TRBJ2-1; 9 bases align to TRBD1. This chain's CDR3 is CASSRGQGNNEQFF. CDR3 DNA: TGTGCCAGCAGCCGGGGACAGGGCAACAATGAGCAGTTCTTC. Together with reference TRBV7-2 and TRBJ2-1, the CDR3 gives the full variable domain: GAGVSQSPSNKVTEKGKDVELRCDPISGHTALYWYRQSLGQGLEFLIYFQGNSAPDKSGLPSDRFSAERTGGSVSTLTIQRTQQEDSAVYLCASSRGQGNNEQFFGPGTRLTVL.